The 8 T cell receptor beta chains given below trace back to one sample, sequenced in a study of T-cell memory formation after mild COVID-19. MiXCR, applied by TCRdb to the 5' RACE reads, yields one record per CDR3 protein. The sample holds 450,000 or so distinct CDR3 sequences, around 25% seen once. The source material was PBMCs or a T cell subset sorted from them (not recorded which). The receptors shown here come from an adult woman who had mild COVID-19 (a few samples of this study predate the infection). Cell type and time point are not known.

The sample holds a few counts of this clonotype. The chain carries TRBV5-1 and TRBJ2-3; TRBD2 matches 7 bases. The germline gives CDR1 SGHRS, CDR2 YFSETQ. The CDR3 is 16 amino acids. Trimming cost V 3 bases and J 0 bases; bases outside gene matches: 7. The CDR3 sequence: CASSSGAGTSTDTQYF. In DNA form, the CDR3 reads TGCGCCAGCAGCTCGGGAGCGGGGACCAGCACAGATACGCAGTATTTT.

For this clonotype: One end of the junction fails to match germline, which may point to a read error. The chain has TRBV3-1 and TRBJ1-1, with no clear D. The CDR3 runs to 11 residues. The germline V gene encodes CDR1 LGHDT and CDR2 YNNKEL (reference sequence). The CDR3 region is CASSQYTTPHF. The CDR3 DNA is TGTGCCAGCAGCCAATACACCACTCCCCACTTT. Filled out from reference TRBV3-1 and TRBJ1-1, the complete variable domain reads DTAVSQTPKYLVTQMGNDKSIKCEQNLGHDTMYWYKQDSKKFLKIMFSYNNKELIINETVPNRFSPKSPDKAHLNLHINSLELGDSAVYFCASSQYTTPHFGQGTRLTVV.

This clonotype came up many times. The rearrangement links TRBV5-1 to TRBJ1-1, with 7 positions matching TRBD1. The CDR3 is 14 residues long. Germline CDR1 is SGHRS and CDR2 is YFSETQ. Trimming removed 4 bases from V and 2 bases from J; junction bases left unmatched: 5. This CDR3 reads CASSPGTANTEAFF. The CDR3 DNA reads TGCGCCAGCAGCCCAGGGACAGCTAACACTGAAGCTTTCTTT. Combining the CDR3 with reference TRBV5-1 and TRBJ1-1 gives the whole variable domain KAGVTQTPRYLIKTRGQQVTLSCSPISGHRSVSWYQQTPGQGLQFLFEYFSETQRNKGNFPGRFSGRQFSNSRSEMNVSTLELGDSALYLCASSPGTANTEAFFGQGTRLTVV.

CDR3 region: CAIREGSTDTQYF. CDR3 coding DNA: TGTGCCATCAGGGAGGGAAGCACAGATACGCAGTATTTT. This rearrangement joins TRBV10-3 to TRBJ2-3; D possibly corresponds to TRBD2 (6 bases). Trimming left V 6 bases short and J 0 bases short, with 7 bases between. CDR3 length: 13 amino acids. Germline values: CDR1 ENHRY, CDR2 SYGVKD.

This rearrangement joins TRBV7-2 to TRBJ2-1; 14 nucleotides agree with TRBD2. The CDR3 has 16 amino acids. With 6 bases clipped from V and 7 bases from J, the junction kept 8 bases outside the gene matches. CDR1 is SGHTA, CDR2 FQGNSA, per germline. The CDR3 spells CASRAPTSGRGNEQFF. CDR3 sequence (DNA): TGTGCCAGCAGGGCTCCGACTAGCGGGAGGGGAAATGAGCAGTTCTTC.

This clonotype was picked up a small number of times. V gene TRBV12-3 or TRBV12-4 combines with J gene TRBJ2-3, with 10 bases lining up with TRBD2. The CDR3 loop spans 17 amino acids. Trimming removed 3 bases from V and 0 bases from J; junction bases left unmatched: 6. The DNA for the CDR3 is TGTGCCAGCAGTTTGGGTAGCGGGGGGTTCAGCACAGATACGCAGTATTTT. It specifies CASSLGSGGFSTDTQYF.

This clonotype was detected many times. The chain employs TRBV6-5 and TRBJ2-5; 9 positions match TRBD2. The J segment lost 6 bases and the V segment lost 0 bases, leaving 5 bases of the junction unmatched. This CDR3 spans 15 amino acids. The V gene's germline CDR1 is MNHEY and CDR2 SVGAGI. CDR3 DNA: TGTGCCAGCAGTTACTCTAGCGGGGGTACGAAGACCCAGTACTTC. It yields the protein CASSYSSGGTKTQYF.

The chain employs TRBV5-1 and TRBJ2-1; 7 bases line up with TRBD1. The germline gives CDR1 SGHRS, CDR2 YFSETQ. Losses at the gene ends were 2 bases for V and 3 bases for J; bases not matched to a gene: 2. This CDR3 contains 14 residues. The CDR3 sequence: CASSFDRVYNEQFF. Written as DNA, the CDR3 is TGCGCCAGCAGCTTCGACAGGGTCTACAATGAGCAGTTCTTC. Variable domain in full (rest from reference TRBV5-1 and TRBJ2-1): KAGVTQTPRYLIKTRGQQVTLSCSPISGHRSVSWYQQTPGQGLQFLFEYFSETQRNKGNFPGRFSGRQFSNSRSEMNVSTLELGDSALYLCASSFDRVYNEQFFGPGTRLTVL.